The 4 T cell receptor beta chains below come from one sample, sequenced in a study of T cells in Graves' hyperthyroidism and ophthalmopathy. Amplified TCR beta CDR3 regions derived from RNA transcripts. First-round RT-PCR with HTBI primers amplified the TCR CDR3 region. TCRdb passed the multiplex PCR reads through MiXCR, listing each CDR3 protein once. This sample carries 690,000 or so distinct CDR3 sequences, approximately 18% of them seen once, and the ten largest clones take roughly a sixth. The sample consisted of blood. These receptors were collected from a woman aged 50 to 60 with Graves' hyperthyroidism that later progressed to Graves' ophthalmopathy.

This clonotype occurred many times. The chain links TRBV6-1 to TRBJ1-5, with TRBD1 identical over 12 bases. This CDR3 has 14 residues. The junction had 3 bases not matched to a gene; V was cut back by 5 bases and J by 7 bases. Per germline, CDR1 MNHNS and CDR2 SASEGT. The CDR3 DNA reads TGTGCCAGCAGTTTGGGACAGGGGGCACAGCCCCAGCATTTT. Amino acid sequence: CASSLGQGAQPQHF.

This clonotype was observed at least ten times. The chain combines TRBV2 with TRBJ1-2; TRBD1 matches at 7 bases. The ends lost 5 bases at V and 5 bases at J; junction bases unmatched: 8. Germline CDR1 reads SNHLY; CDR2 reads FYNNEI. There are 14 residues in the CDR3. In DNA form, the CDR3 reads TGTGCCAGCAGTAACGGACAGGCGCTTTATGGCTACACCTTC. It yields the protein CASSNGQALYGYTF.

In its sample, this clonotype was seen once. The chain has TRBV29-1 and TRBJ2-7; 12 bases are shared with TRBD1. The CDR3 consists of 12 residues. Germline V gene sequence: CDR1 SQVTM, CDR2 ANQGSEA. V gave up 6 bases and J gave up 7 bases; unmatched junction bases: 4. CDR3 nucleotide sequence: TGCAGCGTCGGGACAGGGGGCGGAGAGCAGTACTTC. Translation: CSVGTGGGEQYF.

The genes are TRBV14 and TRBJ1-1; D ambiguous. CDR3 size: 14 residues. V was cut by 4 bases and J by 1 base, with 10 bases left in between. Germline CDR1 and CDR2: SGHDN and FVKESK. CDR3 coding DNA: TGTGCCAGCAGCCTAGCGACCTGGAACACTGAAGCTTTCTTT. It yields the protein CASSLATWNTEAFF.